One sample yielded the 29 T cell receptor beta chains listed below, sequenced in a study of low-dose radiotherapy and immunotherapy resistance in tumors. This sample's time point: before trial treatment. Priming of first-strand cDNA relied on TRAV- and TRBV-specific primers (covering alpha and beta chains). PCR amplification of the TCRs was performed with Phusion for 20 to 25 PCR cycles, and it relied on a constant-region primer together with a V-primer adapter. In TCRdb, the reads were re-called with MiXCR into one record per CDR3 protein. The table includes around 99,000 distinct CDR3 sequences, more than 8.5% detected once. The sequencing here drew on PBMCs, taken before treatment. The receptor set was obtained from a male donor with prostate cancer.

This clonotype was found many times. This sequence joins TRBV20-1 and TRBJ2-1; 11 positions agree with TRBD2. CDR1 and CDR2 from the germline V gene are DFQATT and SNEGSKA (reference sequence). The CDR3 is made up of 15 amino acids. The ends lost 5 bases at V and 4 bases at J; junction bases unmatched: 7. In DNA, the CDR3 is TGCAGTGCTCCCTTGGGACTAGCGGTGTACAATGAGCAGTTCTTC. It is translated as CSAPLGLAVYNEQFF.

At least ten counts were recorded for this clonotype. The V call is TRBV20-1, the J call TRBJ1-3; maybe TRBD1 (5 bases). Germline values: CDR1 DFQATT, CDR2 SNEGSKA (reference sequence). The CDR3 spans 13 residues. The V end lost 6 bases, the J end lost 2 bases, and 11 bases lay between the germline ends. DNA for the CDR3: TGCAGTGCACCAGGGTTAACTGGAAACACCATATATTTT. It codes for CSAPGLTGNTIYF.

This clonotype has ten or more counts. CDR3 amino acids: CASSVRTSGKPYEQYF. CDR3 nucleotides: TGTGCCAGCAGTGTGCGGACTAGCGGAAAGCCCTACGAGCAGTACTTC. This chain joins TRBV6-1 and TRBJ2-7; 10 bases line up with TRBD2. The germline V gene has CDR1 MNHNS and CDR2 SASEGT. The CDR3 extends over 16 amino acids. V lost 4 bases and J lost 2; bases outside the gene matches: 8.

Only a few counts were recorded for this clonotype. The chain recombines TRBV11-2 with TRBJ2-1, with 11 bases matching TRBD2. The CDR3 is made up of 14 amino acids. With V trimmed by 1 base and J by 8 bases, 1 base remained unmatched. Germline V lookup: CDR1 SGHAT, CDR2 FQNNGV. The DNA for the CDR3 is TGTGCCAGCAGCTTAGTAGCGGGAGGGTATGAGCAGTTCTTC. Encoded protein: CASSLVAGGYEQFF.

In its sample, this clonotype was seen many times. The chain carries TRBV19 and TRBJ1-5, with D unclear. V was trimmed by 4 bases and J by 9 bases, leaving 7 bases between them. CDR1 LNHDA and CDR2 SQIVND come from the germline V gene (reference sequence). The CDR3 is 11 amino acids. The CDR3: CASSSSRPQHF. CDR3 nucleotide sequence: TGTGCCAGTAGTAGCTCACGGCCCCAGCATTTT.

Many counts were recorded for this clonotype. The chain uses TRBV5-1 and TRBJ2-7; 8 nucleotides agree with TRBD1. CDR3 length equals 15 residues. V was clipped by 3 bases and J by 6 bases; unmatched bases: 11. Per germline, CDR1 SGHRS and CDR2 YFSETQ. DNA for the CDR3: TGCGCCAGCAGCTCAGGGACAGGATGGGACAGCGAGCAGTACTTC. Protein: CASSSGTGWDSEQYF.

This clonotype was observed at least ten times. The chain couples TRBV12-2 to TRBJ1-2; the table's D call, TRBD1, was not checked against the DNA. TRBV12-2 is a pseudogene locus. CDR3 length: 16 amino acids. This CDR3 is CASRLGQPRANYGYTF. The CDR3 coding sequence is TGTGCAAGTCGCCTCGGACAGCCGCGGGCTAACTATGGCTACACCTTC.

This clonotype was observed at least ten times. This chain connects TRBV28 to TRBJ2-4; D unclear. The CDR3 covers 13 residues. Trimming took off 3 bases at V and 7 bases at J, with 10 bases between the two ends. In germline, CDR1 is MDHEN, CDR2 SYDVKM. CDR3 loop: CASSFRTPNIQYF. In DNA, the CDR3 is TGTGCCAGCAGTTTTAGGACCCCCAACATTCAGTACTTC. Based on the CDR3 plus reference TRBV28 and TRBJ2-4, the full variable domain is DVKVTQSSRYLVKRTGEKVFLECVQDMDHENMFWYRQDPGLGLRLIYFSYDVKMKEKGDIPEGYSVSREKKERFSLILESASTNQTSMYLCASSFRTPNIQYFGAGTRLSVL.

This clonotype was observed at least ten times. The rearrangement joins TRBV5-1 to TRBJ2-7, with a tentative D call TRBD2 (6 bases). V dropped 3 bases and J dropped 2 bases, with 12 bases sitting between them. CDR1 and CDR2 from the germline V gene are SGHRS and YFSETQ. CDR3 size: 14 residues. DNA of the CDR3: TGCGCCAGCAGCTCCAGCGGGCCGGCCTACGAGCAGTACTTC. Its translation is CASSSSGPAYEQYF.

This clonotype was seen many times. V gene TRBV7-9 combines with J gene TRBJ2-2; D might be TRBD2 (7 bases). Looked up from germline, CDR1 is SEHNR and CDR2 is FQNEAQ (reference sequence). This CDR3 is 16 amino acids long. In DNA form, the CDR3 reads TGTGCTATTACCGTTATGGCGGGGGCGGTCACCGGGGAGCTGTTTTTT. Translating it yields CAITVMAGAVTGELFF.

This clonotype was counted at least ten times. The chain couples TRBV7-9 to TRBJ2-7; 12 bases are a match to TRBD1. CDR3 length: 14 amino acids. The V segment lost 5 bases and the J segment 6 bases; nucleotides outside the gene matches: 5. Germline V lookup: CDR1 SEHNR, CDR2 FQNEAQ (reference sequence). CDR3 DNA sequence: TGTGCCAGCAGCCCCGGGACAGGGGGCACCGAGCAGTACTTC. Encoded protein: CASSPGTGGTEQYF.

This clonotype was observed at least ten times. The genes are TRBV12-3 or TRBV12-4 and TRBJ2-5; 7 bases agree with TRBD2. Trimming took 3 bases from V and 4 from J; bases not matched to a gene: 5. The CDR3 is 14 amino acids. The CDR3 loop is CASSLAGEGETQYF. CDR3 coding DNA: TGTGCCAGCAGTTTGGCGGGAGAGGGAGAGACCCAGTACTTC.

In its sample, this clonotype was seen many times. The chain links TRBV6-2 or TRBV6-3 to TRBJ2-7; D perhaps matches TRBD1 (6 bases). The V gene's germline CDR1 is MNHEY and CDR2 SVGEGT. Trimming removed 5 bases from V and 7 bases from J, with 12 bases in between. This CDR3 contains 12 residues. This CDR3 reads CASSQGQREQYF. DNA of the CDR3: TGTGCCAGCAGTCAGGGGCAGCGTGAGCAGTACTTC.

Many counts were recorded for this clonotype. The rearrangement links TRBV6-5 to TRBJ1-2, with D possibly matching TRBD1 (5 bases). The length of the CDR3 is 13 residues. Per the germline V gene, CDR1 is MNHEY and CDR2 is SVGAGI. Trimming cost V 2 bases and J 4 bases, with 8 bases left between them. CDR3 region: CASSYDGTYGYTF. DNA of the CDR3: TGTGCCAGCAGTTACGACGGGACCTATGGCTACACCTTC.

This clonotype was seen repeatedly, ten times or more. The CDR3 loop reads CASSVDPGLAGSSTDTQYF. Written as DNA, the CDR3 is TGTGCCAGCAGCGTCGACCCGGGACTAGCGGGATCTAGCACAGATACGCAGTATTTT. This rearrangement joins TRBV9 to TRBJ2-3; TRBD2 agrees at 13 bases. V lost 2 bases, J lost 0 bases, and 9 bases stayed unmatched. The germline CDR1 and CDR2 sequences are SGDLS and YYNGEE. This CDR3 spans 19 amino acids.

This clonotype has ten or more counts. This chain connects TRBV14 to TRBJ2-5; D unresolved. The CDR3 loop spans 15 amino acids. CDR1 is SGHDN and CDR2 is FVKESK in the germline V gene. With 1 base removed from V and 7 bases from J, the gap between germline ends came to 16 bases. As DNA, the CDR3 is TGTGCCAGCAGCCAAGGACTCGAAGGGATGGGGACCCAGTACTTC. This translates into CASSQGLEGMGTQYF.

In this sample, this clonotype turned up many times. The chain links TRBV2 to TRBJ2-1; D gene ambiguous. Trimming took off 4 bases at V and 6 bases at J, with 7 bases between the two ends. Germline V gene sequence: CDR1 SNHLY, CDR2 FYNNEI. This CDR3 comprises 12 residues. The CDR3 region is CASSGIGNEQFF. DNA for the CDR3: TGTGCCAGCAGTGGGATAGGCAATGAGCAGTTCTTC.

At least ten counts were recorded for this clonotype. The V gene is TRBV20-1, the J gene TRBJ2-7, with 12 bases matching TRBD1. V gave up 4 bases and J gave up 5 bases; unmatched junction bases: 6. The CDR3 consists of 14 residues. Per the germline V gene, CDR1 is DFQATT and CDR2 is SNEGSKA (reference sequence). CDR3 in DNA: TGCAGTGCTATAACGGGACAGGGGGCAAACGAGCAGTACTTC. Translating it yields CSAITGQGANEQYF.

This clonotype has a count of ten or more. The chain recombines TRBV6-2 or TRBV6-3 with TRBJ2-6; 11 bases agree with TRBD1. After removal of 6 bases from V and 0 bases from J, the junction contained 10 bases not matched to a gene. The length of the CDR3 is 19 residues. Per germline, CDR1 MNHEY and CDR2 SVGEGT. This CDR3 reads CASRRTGGGFSSGANVLTF. The CDR3 DNA is TGTGCCAGCAGGAGGACAGGGGGCGGTTTCAGCTCTGGGGCCAACGTCCTGACTTTC.

This clonotype was counted ten times or more. The V call is TRBV5-5, the J call TRBJ2-2, with D perhaps matching TRBD1 (5 bases). Trimming left V 4 bases short and J 8 bases short, with 9 bases between. This CDR3 comprises 12 residues. CDR1 is SGHKS and CDR2 is YYEKEE in the germline V gene (reference sequence). The CDR3, as DNA: TGTGCCAGCAGCGCCAGGGTTGGGGAGCTGTTTTTT. This codes for CASSARVGELFF.

This clonotype has a count of ten or more. The chain carries TRBV29-1 and TRBJ1-2, with 10 bases aligning to TRBD1. The V and J ends lost 7 bases and 7 bases, in that order; junction bases with no gene match: 6. Germline V CDR1 and CDR2: SQVTM, ANQGSEA. The CDR3 has 12 amino acids. The CDR3 is CSGIDRGLGYTF. The CDR3 DNA is TGCAGCGGGATTGACAGGGGGCTTGGCTACACCTTC.

This clonotype was picked up many times. The chain couples TRBV28 to TRBJ2-5, with D unresolved. Germline V gene sequence: CDR1 MDHEN, CDR2 SYDVKM. The CDR3 length is 13 residues. V gave up 5 bases and J gave up 0 bases, with 7 bases separating them. CDR3 coding DNA: TGTGCCAGCAGTATGGGGAACCAAGAGACCCAGTACTTC. Amino acids: CASSMGNQETQYF.

This clonotype was seen at least ten times. The gene calls are TRBV30 and TRBJ2-1, with 11 bases aligning to TRBD2. The germline V gene encodes CDR1 GTSNPN and CDR2 SVGIG (reference sequence). This CDR3 spans 17 amino acids. The J segment lost 7 bases and the V segment lost 3 bases, leaving 14 bases of the junction unmatched. The CDR3 here is CAWSDKLTSGIWNEQFF. DNA for the CDR3: TGTGCCTGGAGCGACAAGTTGACTAGCGGGATTTGGAATGAGCAGTTCTTC.

In this sample, this clonotype turned up many times. This rearrangement joins TRBV12-3 or TRBV12-4 to TRBJ2-1, with 9 bases aligning to TRBD2. Trimming removed 4 bases from V and 8 bases from J; junction bases left unmatched: 15. This CDR3 has 17 amino acids. The CDR3 DNA reads TGTGCCAGCAGTTCCCTGCCTGGCGGGAGGGCCGCGGATGAGCAGTTCTTC. It encodes CASSSLPGGRAADEQFF.

This clonotype was recorded at least ten times. The J gene is TRBJ2-3, the V gene TRBV29-1; 8 bases fit TRBD1. The germline CDR1 and CDR2 sequences are SQVTM and ANQGSEA. J lost 1 base, V lost 0 bases, and 3 bases had no gene match. The CDR3 contains 15 residues. CDR3 DNA: TGCAGCGTTGAAGAAATGGACAGGGGCACAGATACGCAGTATTTT. The encoded protein is CSVEEMDRGTDTQYF.

This clonotype was observed at least ten times. As DNA, the CDR3 is TGCGCCAGCAGCCAAGATTTGTGGGGGGGAGGTGCAAAAGAGACCCAGTACTTC. Translation: CASSQDLWGGGAKETQYF. The chain is built from TRBV4-3 and TRBJ2-5, with 7 bases fitting TRBD2. Germline values: CDR1 LGHNA, CDR2 YSLEER. The CDR3 extends over 18 amino acids. J gave up 3 bases and V 0 bases, and 13 bases lay outside the gene matches.

This clonotype has at least ten counts. The CDR3 region has the DNA TGTGCCAGCAGCTTAACTCCACTAGCGGAAGAGACCCAGTACTTC. This encodes CASSLTPLAEETQYF. V gene TRBV7-3 combines with J gene TRBJ2-5; 8 nucleotides agree with TRBD2. After removal of 0 bases from V and 3 bases from J, the junction contained 3 bases not matched to a gene. Germline CDR1 SGHTA, CDR2 FQGTGA. CDR3 length: 15 residues.

Concerning this clonotype: Relative to the germline gene, one junction end is altered; a read error may explain this. This chain uses TRBV20-1 with TRBJ2-3, with D perhaps matching TRBD2 (5 bases). The CDR3 runs to 15 residues. Germline V gene sequence: CDR1 DFQATT, CDR2 SNEGSKA (reference sequence). CDR3 bases: TGCAGCGCTAGAGATCACAGCGGAGGCACAGATACGCAGTATTTT. Translated, it gives CSARDHSGGTDTQYF.

This clonotype was counted many times. The chain carries TRBV21-1 and TRBJ2-1; the D call of TRBD1 is as the table states it, not checked on the DNA. TRBV21-1 is a documented pseudogene. There are 17 residues in the CDR3. For the CDR3, the DNA is TGTGCCAGCAGCAAAGGTGGGGACGGAAGATGCTACAATGAGCAGTTCTTC. Protein: CASSKGGDGRCYNEQFF.